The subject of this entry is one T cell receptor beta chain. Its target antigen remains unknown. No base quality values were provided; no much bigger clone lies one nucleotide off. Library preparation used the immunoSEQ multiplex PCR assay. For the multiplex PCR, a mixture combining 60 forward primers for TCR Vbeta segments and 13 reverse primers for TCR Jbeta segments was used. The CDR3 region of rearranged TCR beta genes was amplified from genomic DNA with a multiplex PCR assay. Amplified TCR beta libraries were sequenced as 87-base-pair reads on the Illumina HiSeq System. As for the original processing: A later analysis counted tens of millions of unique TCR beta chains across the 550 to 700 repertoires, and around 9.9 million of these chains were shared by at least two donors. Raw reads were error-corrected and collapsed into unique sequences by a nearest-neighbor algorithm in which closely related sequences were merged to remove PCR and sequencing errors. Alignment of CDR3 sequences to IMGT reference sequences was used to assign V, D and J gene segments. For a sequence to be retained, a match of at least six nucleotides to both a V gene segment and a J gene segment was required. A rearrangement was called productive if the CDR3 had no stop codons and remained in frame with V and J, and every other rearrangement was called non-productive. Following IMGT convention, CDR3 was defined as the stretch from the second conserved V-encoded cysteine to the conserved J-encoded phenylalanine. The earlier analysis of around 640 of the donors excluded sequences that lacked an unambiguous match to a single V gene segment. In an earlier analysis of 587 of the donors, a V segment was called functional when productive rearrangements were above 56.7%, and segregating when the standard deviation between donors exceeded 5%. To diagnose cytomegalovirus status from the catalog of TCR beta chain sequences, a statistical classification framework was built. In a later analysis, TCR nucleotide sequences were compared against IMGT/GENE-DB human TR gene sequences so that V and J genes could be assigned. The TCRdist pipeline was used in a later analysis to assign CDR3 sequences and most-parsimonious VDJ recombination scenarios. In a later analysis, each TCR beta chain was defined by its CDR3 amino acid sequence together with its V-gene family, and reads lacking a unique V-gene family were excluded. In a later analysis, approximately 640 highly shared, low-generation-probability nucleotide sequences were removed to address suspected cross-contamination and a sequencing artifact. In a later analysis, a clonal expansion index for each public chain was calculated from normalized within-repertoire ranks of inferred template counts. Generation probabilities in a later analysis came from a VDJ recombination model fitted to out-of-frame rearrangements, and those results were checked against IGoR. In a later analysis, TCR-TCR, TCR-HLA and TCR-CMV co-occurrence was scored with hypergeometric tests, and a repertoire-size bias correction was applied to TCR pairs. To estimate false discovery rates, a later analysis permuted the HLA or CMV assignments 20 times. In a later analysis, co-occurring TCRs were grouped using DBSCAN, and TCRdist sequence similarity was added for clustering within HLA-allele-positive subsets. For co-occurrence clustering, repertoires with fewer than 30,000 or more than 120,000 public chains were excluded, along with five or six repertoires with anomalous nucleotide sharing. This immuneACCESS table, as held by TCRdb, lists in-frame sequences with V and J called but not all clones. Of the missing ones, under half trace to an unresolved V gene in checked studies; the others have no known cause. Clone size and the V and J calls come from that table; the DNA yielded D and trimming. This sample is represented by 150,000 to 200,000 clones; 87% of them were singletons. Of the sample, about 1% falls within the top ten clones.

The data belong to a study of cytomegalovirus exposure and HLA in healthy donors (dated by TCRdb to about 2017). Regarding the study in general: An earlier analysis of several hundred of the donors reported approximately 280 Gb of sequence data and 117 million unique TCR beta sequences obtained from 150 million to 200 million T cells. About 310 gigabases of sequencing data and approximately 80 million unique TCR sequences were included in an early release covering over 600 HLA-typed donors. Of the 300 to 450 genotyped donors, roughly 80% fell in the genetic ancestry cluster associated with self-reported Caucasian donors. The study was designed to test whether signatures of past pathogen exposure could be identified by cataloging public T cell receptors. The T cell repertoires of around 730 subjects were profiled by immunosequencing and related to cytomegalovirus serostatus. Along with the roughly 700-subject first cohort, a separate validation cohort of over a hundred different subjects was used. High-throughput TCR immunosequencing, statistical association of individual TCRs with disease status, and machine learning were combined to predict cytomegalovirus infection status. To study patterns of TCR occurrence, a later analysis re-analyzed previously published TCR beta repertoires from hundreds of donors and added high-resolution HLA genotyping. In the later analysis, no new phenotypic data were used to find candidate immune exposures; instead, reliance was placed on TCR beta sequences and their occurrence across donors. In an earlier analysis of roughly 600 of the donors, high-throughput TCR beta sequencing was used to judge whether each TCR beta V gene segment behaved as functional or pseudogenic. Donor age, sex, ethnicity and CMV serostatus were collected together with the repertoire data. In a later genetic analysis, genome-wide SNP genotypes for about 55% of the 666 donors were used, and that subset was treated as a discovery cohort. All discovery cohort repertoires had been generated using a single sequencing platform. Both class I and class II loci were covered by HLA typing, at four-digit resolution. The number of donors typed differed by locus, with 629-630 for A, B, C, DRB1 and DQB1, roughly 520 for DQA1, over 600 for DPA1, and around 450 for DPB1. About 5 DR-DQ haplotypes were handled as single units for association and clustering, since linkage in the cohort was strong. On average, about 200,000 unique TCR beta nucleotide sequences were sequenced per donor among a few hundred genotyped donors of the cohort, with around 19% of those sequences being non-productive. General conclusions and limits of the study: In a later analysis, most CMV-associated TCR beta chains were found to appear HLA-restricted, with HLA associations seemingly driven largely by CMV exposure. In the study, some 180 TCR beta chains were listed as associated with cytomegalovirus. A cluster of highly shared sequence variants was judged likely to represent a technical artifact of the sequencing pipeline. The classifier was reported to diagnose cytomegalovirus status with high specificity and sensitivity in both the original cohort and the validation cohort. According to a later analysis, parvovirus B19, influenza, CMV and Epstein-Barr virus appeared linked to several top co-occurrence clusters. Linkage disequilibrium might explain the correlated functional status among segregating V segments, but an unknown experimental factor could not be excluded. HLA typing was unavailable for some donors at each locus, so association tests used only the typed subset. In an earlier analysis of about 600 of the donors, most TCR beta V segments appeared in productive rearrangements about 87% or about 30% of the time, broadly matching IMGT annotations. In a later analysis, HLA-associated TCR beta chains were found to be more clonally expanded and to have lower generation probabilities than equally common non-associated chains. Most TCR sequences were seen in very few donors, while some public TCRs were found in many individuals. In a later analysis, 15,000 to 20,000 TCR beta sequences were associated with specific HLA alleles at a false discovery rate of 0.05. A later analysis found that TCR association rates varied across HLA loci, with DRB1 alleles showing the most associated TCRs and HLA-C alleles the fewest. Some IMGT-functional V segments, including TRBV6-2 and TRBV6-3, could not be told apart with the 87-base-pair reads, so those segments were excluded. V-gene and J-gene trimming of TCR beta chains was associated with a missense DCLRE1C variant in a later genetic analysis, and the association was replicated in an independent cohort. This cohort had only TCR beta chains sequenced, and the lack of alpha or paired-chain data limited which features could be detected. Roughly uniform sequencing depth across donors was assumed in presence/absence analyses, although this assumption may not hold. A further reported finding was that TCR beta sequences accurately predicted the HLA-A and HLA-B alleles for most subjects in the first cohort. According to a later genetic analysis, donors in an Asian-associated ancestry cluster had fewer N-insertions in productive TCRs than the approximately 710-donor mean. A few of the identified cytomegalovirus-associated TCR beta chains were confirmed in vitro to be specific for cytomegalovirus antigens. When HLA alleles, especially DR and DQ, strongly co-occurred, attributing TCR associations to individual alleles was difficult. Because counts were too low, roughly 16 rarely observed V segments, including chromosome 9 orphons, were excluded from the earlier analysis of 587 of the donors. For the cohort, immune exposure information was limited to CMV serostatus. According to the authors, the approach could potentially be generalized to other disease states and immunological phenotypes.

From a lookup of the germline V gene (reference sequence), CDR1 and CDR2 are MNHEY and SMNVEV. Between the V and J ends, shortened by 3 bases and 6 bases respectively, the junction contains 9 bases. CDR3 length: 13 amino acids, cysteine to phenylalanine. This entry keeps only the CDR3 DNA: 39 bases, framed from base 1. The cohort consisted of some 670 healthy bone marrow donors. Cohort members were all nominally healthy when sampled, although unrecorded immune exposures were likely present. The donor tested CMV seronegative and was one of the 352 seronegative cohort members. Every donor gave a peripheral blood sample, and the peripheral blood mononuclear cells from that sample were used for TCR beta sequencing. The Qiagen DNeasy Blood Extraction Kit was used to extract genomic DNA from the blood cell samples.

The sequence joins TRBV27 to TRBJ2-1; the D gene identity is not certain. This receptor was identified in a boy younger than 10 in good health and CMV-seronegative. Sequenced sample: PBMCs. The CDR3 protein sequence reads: CASSFGSVNEQFF. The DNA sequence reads TGTGCCAGCAGTTTTGGCTCTGTCAATGAGCAGTTCTTC.